Below are 21 T cell receptor beta chains sequenced from a single sample in a study of post-analysis software for immune sequencing data. The study's findings and limits: Four or five TRBV segments, TRBV5-6, TRBV5-1 and TRBV20-1 among them, were found more frequent in patients than controls.

Tagging with unique molecular identifiers was a feature of the TCR beta cDNA libraries. TCRdb ran MiXCR on the PCR reads and lists one entry per CDR3 protein. Found here are more than 350,000 distinct CDR3 sequences, 35% to 45% of them singletons; the top ten hold around 8%. For these TCRs, the target antigens are not known. Sequencing was performed on blood. Receptor source: a girl aged 2 to 10 with multiple sclerosis.

The chain has TRBV28 and TRBJ2-5, with TRBD1 matching over 11 bases. J lost 4 bases, V lost 2 bases, and 3 bases had no gene match. The germline gives CDR1 MDHEN, CDR2 SYDVKM. CDR3 size: 15 residues. The CDR3 region is CASSLPDRGRETQYF. The CDR3 DNA sequence: TGTGCCAGCAGTTTACCGGACAGGGGGCGAGAGACCCAGTACTTC.

This chain connects TRBV18 to TRBJ2-1; no clear D gene. Per germline, CDR1 KGHSH and CDR2 LQKENI. The CDR3 has 12 amino acids. Trimming removed 3 bases from V and 10 bases from J, with 10 bases in between. CDR3 DNA: TGTGCCAGCTCACCGGGCGAGGTAGAGCAGTTCTTC. Translated: CASSPGEVEQFF.

The V gene is TRBV2, the J gene TRBJ2-1; D may be TRBD1 (6 bases). CDR1 and CDR2 (germline): SNHLY, FYNNEI. V shed 6 bases and J shed 4 bases, with 16 bases lying between them. This CDR3 comprises 15 residues. The chain's CDR3 is CASSPIWTEYNEQFF. CDR3 coding DNA: TGTGCCAGCAGCCCCATCTGGACAGAATACAATGAGCAGTTCTTC.

The table lists this clonotype with a few counts. The CDR3 DNA follows: TGTGCCAGCAGCTTAGGGGAGCTACACTATGGCTACACCTTC. It codes for CASSLGELHYGYTF. V and J are TRBV7-2 and TRBJ1-2; D remains unclear. Germline lookup yields CDR1 SGHTA and CDR2 FQGNSA. Deletions cut 1 base from V and 3 bases from J, with 9 bases between. This CDR3 region has 14 residues.

This sequence joins TRBV13 and TRBJ2-4; 7 bases match TRBD2. CDR1 and CDR2 (germline): PRHDT, FYEKMQ (reference sequence). The CDR3 contains 17 residues. Trimming cost V 5 bases and J 7 bases; bases outside gene matches: 17. CDR3 nucleotides: TGTGCCAGCAGCAATAGAGATAGACCGGGGCGGGAGAACATTCAGTACTTC. Its protein product is CASSNRDRPGRENIQYF.

The J gene is TRBJ2-4, the V gene TRBV28; 9 bases line up with TRBD1. Near its end, the DNA agrees better with TRBJ2-7, so the J call may be wrong. This CDR3 contains 16 residues. From germline, CDR1 is MDHEN and CDR2 SYDVKM. The CDR3: CASSPPPGQGSYEQYF. The DNA for the CDR3 is TGTGCCAGCAGCCCACCCCCGGGACAGGGCTCCTACGAGCAGTACTTC.

The chain combines TRBV20-1 with TRBJ2-1; D is unresolved. Germline lookup yields CDR1 DFQATT and CDR2 SNEGSKA (reference sequence). The CDR3 length is 10 residues. CDR3 nucleotide sequence: TGCGGCATGGGTTACAATGAGCAGTTCTTC. Residues: CGMGYNEQFF.

This clonotype was counted a few times. CDR3 sequence: CASSLLAGKTQYF. The CDR3 bases are TGTGCCAGCAGCTTACTAGCGGGAAAGACCCAGTACTTC. The V gene is TRBV28, the J gene TRBJ2-5, with 10 bases matching TRBD2. Germline V gene sequence: CDR1 MDHEN, CDR2 SYDVKM. The CDR3 contains 13 residues. Trimming removed 6 bases from V and 6 bases from J; junction bases left unmatched: 4.

The genes are TRBV29-1 and TRBJ2-2; 11 nucleotides match TRBD2. There are 15 residues in the CDR3. The V gene end was trimmed by 6 bases and the J gene end by 5 bases; junction bases not matched to a gene: 8. Looked up from germline, CDR1 is SQVTM and CDR2 is ANQGSEA. CDR3 bases: TGCAGCGTGGGGGGGGGACTAGCGGAGACCGGGGAGCTGTTTTTT. Protein sequence: CSVGGGLAETGELFF.

This clonotype has more than one count but fewer than ten. With a much larger clone just one base away, this may be a read error. The rearrangement links TRBV7-3 to TRBJ2-3; D unresolved. Trimming shortened V by 2 bases and J by 0 bases, and 9 bases separated the two germline ends. This CDR3 comprises 15 residues. Germline values: CDR1 SGHTA, CDR2 FQGTGA. The CDR3 nucleotides are TGTGCCAGCAGCTTAGACGGATCTAGCACAGATACGCAGTATTTT. Amino acid sequence: CASSLDGSSTDTQYF.

The chain employs TRBV10-3 and TRBJ2-3, with TRBD1 matching 7 bases. CDR3 length: 15 amino acids. Germline V gives CDR1 ENHRY, CDR2 SYGVKD. After removal of 3 bases from V and 0 bases from J, the junction contained 3 bases not matched to a gene. In DNA, the CDR3 is TGTGCCATCAGTGACGCGACAGGGAGCACAGATACGCAGTATTTT. This encodes CAISDATGSTDTQYF.

This chain connects TRBV4-1 to TRBJ2-1, with no clear D. Germline CDR1 and CDR2: MGHRA and YSYEKL. V was shortened by 1 base and J by 7 bases, with 17 bases between the two germline ends. This CDR3 region has 16 residues. The CDR3 bases are TGCGCCAGCAGCCAAGCCCCAGGACCGCCAGTAAATGAGCAGTTCTTC. The encoded protein is CASSQAPGPPVNEQFF.

This clonotype occurred a few times. The V call is TRBV3-1, the J call TRBJ1-2, with 9 bases aligning to TRBD1. CDR3 length: 15 residues. Germline CDR1 LGHDT, CDR2 YNNKEL (reference sequence). V lost 4 bases and J lost 7; bases outside the gene matches: 10. As DNA, the CDR3 is TGTGCCAGCAGCCTTACCCACCGGGACAGGGCTGGCTACACCTTC. Amino acid sequence: CASSLTHRDRAGYTF.

The J gene is TRBJ2-3, the V gene TRBV12-3 or TRBV12-4, with D possibly matching TRBD2 (6 bases). The CDR3 has 15 residues. V was shortened by 3 bases and J by 3 bases, with 13 bases between the two germline ends. CDR3 DNA sequence: TGTGCCAGCAGTTTCCTTCGTCGGGGGACAGATACGCAGTATTTT. Translated: CASSFLRRGTDTQYF.

This clonotype was counted between two and nine times. CDR3 in DNA: TGTGCCAGCAACAAGGACCTCTCCGTTGGTGGCTACACCTTC. Protein sequence: CASNKDLSVGGYTF. J is TRBJ1-2 and V is TRBV6-5; D remains ambiguous. The CDR3 totals 14 residues. Germline V CDR1 and CDR2: MNHEY, SVGAGI. V lost 7 bases and J 7 bases, leaving 19 bases between the germline ends.

This chain joins TRBV12-3 or TRBV12-4 and TRBJ2-3; a weak D match, TRBD1 (6 bases). The CDR3 has 13 residues. Trimming removed 6 bases from V and 2 bases from J, with 9 bases in between. CDR3 DNA: TGTGCCAGCAGGGGGACACCCACAGATACGCAGTATTTT. Its protein is CASRGTPTDTQYF.

This clonotype was seen only a few times. The J gene is TRBJ1-6, the V gene TRBV4-1, with D hard to call. Trimming left V 4 bases short and J 8 bases short, with 9 bases between. Germline V gene sequence: CDR1 MGHRA, CDR2 YSYEKL. The CDR3 is made up of 13 amino acids. CDR3 protein: CASSLEQDSPLHF. CDR3 nucleotide sequence: TGCGCCAGCAGCCTAGAACAAGATTCACCCCTCCACTTT.

This clonotype has only a few counts. The rearrangement links TRBV15 to TRBJ2-7; TRBD1 matches 7 bases. J lost 2 bases, V lost 5 bases, and 9 bases had no gene match. Germline CDR1 is LNHNV and CDR2 is YYDKDF (reference sequence). This CDR3 has 15 residues. CDR3 nucleotide sequence: TGTGCCACCAGCCCCCTTTTGACAGGGCCCTACGAGCAGTACTTC. This encodes CATSPLLTGPYEQYF.

For this clonotype: The junction and the germline gene differ at one end; a read error may be behind it. V usage is TRBV27 and J usage is TRBJ2-3; D is undetermined. The CDR3 is made up of 16 amino acids. CDR1 and CDR2 from the germline V gene are MNHEY and SMNVEV (reference sequence). The CDR3 sequence: CTSSLTGRGNTDTQYF. The CDR3 nucleotides read TGTACCAGCAGTTTGACCGGGCGCGGCAACACAGATACGCAGTATTTT.

This chain connects TRBV29-1 to TRBJ2-1; 10 bases fit TRBD2. Trimming at V came to 6 bases and at J to 6 bases, leaving 5 bases not matched to a gene. The CDR3 length is 13 residues. Per germline, CDR1 SQVTM and CDR2 ANQGSEA. CDR3 residues: CSVLAGVGNEQFF. In DNA, the CDR3 is TGCAGCGTCCTAGCGGGGGTGGGCAATGAGCAGTTCTTC.

Here the CDR3 reads CAGNGGAAKNIQYF. The CDR3 DNA reads as TGTGCCGGCAACGGGGGGGCGGCCAAAAACATTCAGTACTTC. The rearrangement uses TRBV2 and TRBJ2-4; 8 nucleotides agree with TRBD2. V was pared by 11 bases and J by 1 base, with 7 bases of the junction left unmatched. The CDR3 consists of 14 residues. Germline CDR1 reads SNHLY; CDR2 reads FYNNEI.